This passage covers 6 T cell receptor beta chains from one sample sequenced in a study of blood T cell repertoires in COVID-19. The data were produced by immunoSEQ multiplex PCR, yet TCRdb's version contains in-frame clones alone and is incomplete. This sample has tens of thousands of clones; 70% to 90% occur once, and the top ten carry about 25%. The material sequenced was peripheral blood. All receptors come from an elderly woman with active or convalescent COVID-19.

The rearrangement uses TRBV19 and TRBJ1-2; TRBD1 aligns across 10 bases. The CDR3 covers 16 residues. Germline assignment: CDR1 LNHDA and CDR2 SQIVND (reference sequence). The J segment lost 5 bases and the V segment lost 9 bases, leaving 15 bases of the junction unmatched. CDR3 sequence reads: CARPRDRGTIGYGYTF. The CDR3 DNA follows: TGTGCCAGGCCCCGGGACAGGGGAACAATAGGATATGGCTACACCTTC.

The chain combines TRBV28 with TRBJ2-3; 11 bases map to TRBD1. In germline, CDR1 is MDHEN, CDR2 SYDVKM. This CDR3 comprises 16 residues. V was clipped by 5 bases and J by 4 bases; unmatched bases: 8. CDR3 loop: CASSHRTGGISDTQYF. DNA for the CDR3: TGTGCCAGCAGTCACCGGACAGGGGGCATATCAGATACGCAGTATTTT.

This clone has a single count. This chain uses TRBV30 with TRBJ2-3; possible D gene TRBD2, 6 bases. Trimming stripped 4 bases from V and 1 base from J, with 9 bases between. This CDR3 is 13 amino acids long. The V gene's germline CDR1 is GTSNPN and CDR2 SVGIG (reference sequence). CDR3 residues: CAWTTGGTDTQYF. CDR3 DNA: TGTGCCTGGACGACGGGGGGCACAGATACGCAGTATTTT.

V and J are TRBV5-1 and TRBJ2-7; D gene ambiguous. The CDR3 totals 14 residues. Trimming took off 0 bases at V and 0 bases at J, with 7 bases between the two ends. Germline-derived CDR1 and CDR2 are SGHRS and YFSETQ. CDR3 DNA sequence: TGCGCCAGCAGCTTGGGGCTCTTCTCCTACGAGCAGTACTTC. Amino acid sequence: CASSLGLFSYEQYF.

The CDR3 loop is CASSPLRDRNTEAFF. For the CDR3, the DNA is TGTGCCAGCAGTCCCCTCCGGGACAGGAACACTGAAGCTTTCTTT. This rearrangement joins TRBV6-5 to TRBJ1-1, with 7 bases lining up with TRBD1. V shed 5 bases and J 1 base; nucleotides not matched to a gene: 7. The CDR3 loop spans 15 amino acids. The germline V gene has CDR1 MNHEY and CDR2 SVGAGI.

This chain uses TRBV7-9 with TRBJ1-3; weak D call: TRBD1 (5 bases). The CDR3 sequence is 17 residues long. Trimming removed 5 bases at V and 2 bases at J, with 19 bases between. The V gene's germline CDR1 is SEHNR and CDR2 FQNEAQ (reference sequence). The CDR3 nucleotides are TGTGCCAGCAGCGATAGGGTTCGGGGGTTTACTGGAAACACCATATATTTT. Translated, it gives CASSDRVRGFTGNTIYF.